The 20 T cell receptor beta chains below come from one sample, sequenced in a study of graft-versus-host responses after intestinal transplantation. What these receptors recognize is not known. Clones were read by immunoSEQ multiplex PCR, and TCRdb kept only the in-frame ones, dropping some. Of tens of thousands of clones in the sample, about 87% were seen once. The source material was unstimulated CD4+ T cells sorted from spleen or lymph node cells, sampled before transplant. The source is a human donor who was the organ donor for an intestinal transplant.

The chain links TRBV11-3 to TRBJ2-7; 10 nucleotides line up with TRBD2. With 1 base clipped from V and 3 bases from J, the junction kept 0 bases outside the gene matches. Germline lookup yields CDR1 SGHNT and CDR2 YENEEA. This CDR3 comprises 14 residues. The DNA for the CDR3 is TGTGCCAGCAGCTTAGGACTAGCGGGCTACGAGCAGTACTTC. This gives the protein CASSLGLAGYEQYF.

Here the CDR3 DNA reads TGTGCCAGCTCACCACCCACCCTAGCGGGAGAGGTTCAGTACTTC. It is translated as CASSPPTLAGEVQYF. This chain connects TRBV18 to TRBJ2-7; 10 bases agree with TRBD2. CDR3 length equals 15 residues. Germline V gene sequence: CDR1 KGHSH, CDR2 LQKENI. With V trimmed by 0 bases and J by 10 bases, 9 bases remained unmatched.

The V gene is TRBV2, the J gene TRBJ2-1; D gene unclear. The germline V gene encodes CDR1 SNHLY and CDR2 FYNNEI. Trimming stripped 6 bases from V and 6 bases from J, with 6 bases between. The CDR3 is 11 amino acids. In DNA, the CDR3 is TGTGCCAGCAGCGCAGTCAATGAGCAGTTCTTC. This gives the protein CASSAVNEQFF.

The genes are TRBV4-3 and TRBJ2-1; 7 positions match TRBD2. Trimming at V came to 0 bases and at J to 5 bases, leaving 7 bases not matched to a gene. Germline V CDR1 and CDR2: LGHNA, YSLEER. The CDR3 contains 16 residues. CDR3 DNA sequence: TGCGCCAGCAGCCAAGATGCTAGCGGAGGGGACAATGAGCAGTTCTTC. Translation gives CASSQDASGGDNEQFF.

This chain uses TRBV7-3 with TRBJ1-2; D gene uncertain. V lost 5 bases and J lost 0, with 10 bases in between. This CDR3 region has 14 residues. Germline CDR1 SGHTA, CDR2 FQGTGA. CDR3 sequence reads: CASSRRVANYGYTF. The DNA of the CDR3 is TGTGCCAGCAGCCGCCGCGTAGCTAACTATGGCTACACCTTC.

As DNA, the CDR3 is TGTGCCAGCAGCTCTGACCGGGACAGGGGAAATCAGCCCCAGCATTTT. This encodes CASSSDRDRGNQPQHF. The chain is built from TRBV7-9 and TRBJ1-5; TRBD1 matches at 10 bases. Germline assignment: CDR1 SEHNR and CDR2 FQNEAQ (reference sequence). CDR3 length: 16 residues. V gave up 4 bases and J gave up 4 bases; unmatched junction bases: 7.

This clone was seen more than once but under ten times. V usage is TRBV6-1 and J usage is TRBJ2-7; 9 bases fit TRBD2. J gave up 3 bases and V 4 bases, and 10 bases lay outside the gene matches. Per germline, CDR1 MNHNS and CDR2 SASEGT. The CDR3 spans 16 residues. The CDR3 sequence: CASSGGRLADLYEQYF. CDR3 bases: TGTGCCAGCAGTGGGGGAAGACTAGCGGATCTCTACGAGCAGTACTTC.

The chain employs TRBV7-2 and TRBJ1-4, with 9 bases identical to TRBD1. Germline-derived CDR1 and CDR2 are SGHTA and FQGNSA. Trimming at V came to 8 bases and at J to 4 bases, leaving 5 bases not matched to a gene. The CDR3 loop spans 14 amino acids. CDR3 sequence (DNA): TGTGCCAGCTGTACAGGGGGCGGTAATGAAAAACTGTTTTTT. It translates to CASCTGGGNEKLFF. The complete variable domain, with remaining parts taken from reference TRBV7-2 and TRBJ1-4, reads GAGVSQSPSNKVTEKGKDVELRCDPISGHTALYWYRQSLGQGLEFLIYFQGNSAPDKSGLPSDRFSAERTGGSVSTLTIQRTQQEDSAVYLCASCTGGGNEKLFFGSGTQLSVL.

The rearrangement links TRBV27 to TRBJ2-5; perhaps TRBD1 as D (5 bases). Germline CDR1 MNHEY, CDR2 SMNVEV (reference sequence). Trimming left V 6 bases short and J 5 bases short, with 16 bases between. The length of the CDR3 is 14 residues. CDR3 coding DNA: TGTGCCAGCAGAACAAGCAGGGTATCGGAGACCCAGTACTTC. Translating gives CASRTSRVSETQYF.

J is TRBJ1-2 and V is TRBV5-4; the match to TRBD1 covers 7 bases. CDR1 is SGHNT and CDR2 is YYREEE in the germline V gene (reference sequence). The trim removed 3 bases at V and 4 bases at J, leaving 6 bases unmatched. CDR3 size: 14 residues. CDR3 sequence: CASSSRQGSYGYTF. The CDR3 nucleotides read TGTGCCAGCAGCTCCCGACAGGGTTCCTATGGCTACACCTTC. The entire variable domain, with the rest obtained from reference TRBV5-4 and TRBJ1-2, is as follows: ETGVTQSPTHLIKTRGQQVTLRCSSQSGHNTVSWYQQALGQGPQFIFQYYREEENGRGNFPPRFSGLQFPNYSSELNVNALELDDSALYLCASSSRQGSYGYTFGSGTRLTVV.

The chain carries TRBV21-1 and TRBJ1-1; TRBD1 was called by the table and not checked on the DNA. TRBV21-1 is noted as a pseudogene. CDR3 length: 11 residues. Here the CDR3 reads CASGQGAEAFF. The CDR3, as DNA: TGTGCCAGCGGACAGGGCGCTGAAGCTTTCTTT.

The rearrangement joins TRBV2 to TRBJ2-1; TRBD2 matches 8 bases. CDR1 is SNHLY, CDR2 FYNNEI, per germline. V gave up 6 bases and J gave up 3 bases; unmatched junction bases: 7. The CDR3 totals 15 residues. In nucleotides, the CDR3 is TGTGCCAGCAGGACCGGGGGGGCCCTCTACAATGAGCAGTTCTTC. Amino acid sequence: CASRTGGALYNEQFF.

The chain is built from TRBV6-1 and TRBJ1-2; maybe TRBD1 (6 bases). The CDR3 has 12 residues. Between the trimmed V and J ends, which lost 6 bases and 4 bases, there was a span of 9 bases. The germline V gene encodes CDR1 MNHNS and CDR2 SASEGT. In DNA form, the CDR3 reads TGTGCCAGCAGCACACAGGGCTATGGCTACACCTTC. It yields the protein CASSTQGYGYTF.

The chain couples TRBV5-5 to TRBJ2-7, with TRBD2 matching over 10 bases. This CDR3 contains 14 residues. Germline assignment: CDR1 SGHKS and CDR2 YYEKEE (reference sequence). V was clipped by 3 bases and J by 4 bases; unmatched bases: 4. The CDR3 reads CASSSLAGPYEQYF. The DNA of the CDR3 is TGTGCCAGCAGCTCACTAGCGGGGCCGTACGAGCAGTACTTC. The full variable domain, rest sourced from reference TRBV5-5 and TRBJ2-7, is DAGVTQSPTHLIKTRGQQVTLRCSPISGHKSVSWYQQVLGQGPQFIFQYYEKEERGRGNFPDRFSARQFPNYSSELNVNALLLGDSALYLCASSSLAGPYEQYFGPGTRLTVT.

The chain couples TRBV2 to TRBJ2-7; D gene unclear. This CDR3 region has 15 residues. V was trimmed by 4 bases and J by 5 bases, leaving 18 bases between them. The V gene's germline CDR1 is SNHLY and CDR2 FYNNEI. CDR3 sequence: CASSGQAGSLDEQYF. The CDR3 DNA reads as TGTGCCAGCAGTGGCCAGGCTGGCTCTCTCGACGAGCAGTACTTC.

The genes are TRBV7-3 and TRBJ2-1, with D possibly TRBD2 on 6 matching bases. Germline lookup yields CDR1 SGHTA and CDR2 FQGTGA. The germline V and J ends were trimmed by 4 bases and 6 bases, with 10 bases remaining between them. There are 13 residues in the CDR3. This chain's CDR3 is CASSYVGSNEQFF. CDR3 nucleotides: TGTGCCAGCAGCTACGTCGGGAGCAATGAGCAGTTCTTC. The variable domain in full, completed from reference TRBV7-3 and TRBJ2-1, reads GAGVSQTPSNKVTEKGKYVELRCDPISGHTALYWYRQSLGQGPEFLIYFQGTGAADDSGLPNDRFFAVRPEGSVSTLKIQRTERGDSAVYLCASSYVGSNEQFFGPGTRLTVL.

This clone was seen only once. This chain connects TRBV4-3 to TRBJ2-7, with TRBD2 as a possible D gene (5 bases). Trimming removed 3 bases from V and 0 bases from J, with 12 bases in between. This CDR3 region has 15 residues. In germline, CDR1 is LGHNA, CDR2 YSLEER. CDR3 in amino acids: CASSHQSGSSYEQYF. The CDR3 DNA reads as TGCGCCAGCAGCCACCAAAGCGGCAGCTCCTACGAGCAGTACTTC.

The gene calls are TRBV5-4 and TRBJ1-1; 9 nucleotides agree with TRBD1. This CDR3 spans 17 amino acids. Germline trimming cut 1 base from V and 8 bases from J; bases unmatched to any gene: 15. Germline values: CDR1 SGHNT, CDR2 YYREEE (reference sequence). CDR3 loop: CASSLFPSTGTGWEAFF. The CDR3 region has the DNA TGTGCCAGCAGCTTGTTCCCCTCGACCGGGACAGGGTGGGAAGCTTTCTTT.

J is TRBJ1-2 and V is TRBV2; no reliable D call. Germline CDR1 is SNHLY and CDR2 is FYNNEI. The CDR3 is 13 amino acids. Trimming stripped 0 bases from V and 8 bases from J, with 10 bases between. For the CDR3, the DNA is TGTGCCAGCAGTGAAGCGCGTTTAAAGGGCTACACCTTC. As protein: CASSEARLKGYTF. Full variable domain (remainder filled in from reference TRBV2 and TRBJ1-2): EPEVTQTPSHQVTQMGQEVILRCVPISNHLYFYWYRQILGQKVEFLVSFYNNEISEKSEIFDDQFSVERPDGSNFTLKIRSTKLEDSAMYFCASSEARLKGYTFGSGTRLTVV.

This chain joins TRBV4-2 and TRBJ2-3; D call uncertain. There are 15 residues in the CDR3. CDR1 and CDR2 from the germline V gene are LGHNA and YNFKEQ. Deletions cut 2 bases from V and 3 bases from J, with 12 bases between. DNA for the CDR3: TGTGCCAGCAGCCAAACGGTGCAGGAAACAGATACGCAGTATTTT. As protein: CASSQTVQETDTQYF.